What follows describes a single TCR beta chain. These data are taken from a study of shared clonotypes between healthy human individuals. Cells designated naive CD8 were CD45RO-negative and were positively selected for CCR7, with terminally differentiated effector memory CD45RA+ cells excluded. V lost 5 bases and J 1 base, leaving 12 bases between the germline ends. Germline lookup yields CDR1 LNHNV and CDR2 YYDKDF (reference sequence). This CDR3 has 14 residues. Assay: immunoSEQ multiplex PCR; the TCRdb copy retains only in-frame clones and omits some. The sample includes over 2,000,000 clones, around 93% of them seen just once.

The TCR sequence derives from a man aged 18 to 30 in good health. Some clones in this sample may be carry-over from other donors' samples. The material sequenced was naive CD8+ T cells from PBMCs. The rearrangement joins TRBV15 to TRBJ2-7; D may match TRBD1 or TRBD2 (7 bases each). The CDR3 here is CATSGQGGSYEQYF. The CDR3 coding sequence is TGTGCCACCAGCGGGCAGGGGGGGTCCTACGAGCAGTACTTC.